This TCR beta chain was recovered during a study of radiation and T cells in renal cell carcinoma. This CDR3 has 12 amino acids. The germline gives CDR1 MNHNY, CDR2 SVGAGI (reference sequence). The V segment lost 9 bases and the J segment 9 bases; nucleotides outside the gene matches: 7. Produced via immunoSEQ multiplex PCR; TCRdb's table is partial and in-frame only. This sample has tens of thousands of clones, with 80% to 90% found just once. Time point given: blood 4 weeks post-SBRT, at nephrectomy. The treatment is: 15 Gy SBRT to primary tumor, nephrectomy 4 weeks later. The chain recombines TRBV6-6 with TRBJ1-2, with 10 bases that match TRBD1. The input for sequencing was blood, taken from a patient whose treatment included radiotherapy and nephrectomy. The source is a woman in her seventies with renal cell carcinoma. The CDR3 sequence: CASSGQGISYTF. The CDR3 DNA reads TGTGCCAGTTCGGGACAGGGGATTAGCTACACCTTC.